Below, 25 T cell receptor beta chains from the same sample are listed, as sequenced in a study of blood T cell repertoires in COVID-19. Assay used: immunoSEQ multiplex PCR; TCRdb lists only in-frame clones, some missing. The sample yields around 95,000 clones, around four fifths seen once. Sequenced sample: peripheral blood. The source is a man aged 65-85 years with active or convalescent COVID-19.

The V and J genes are TRBV30 and TRBJ1-3; D remains unclear. The V gene lost 8 bases and the J gene lost 2 bases, with 10 bases spanning the gap. CDR1 GTSNPN and CDR2 SVGIG come from the germline V gene (reference sequence). The CDR3 has 12 amino acids. CDR3 bases: TGTGCCCGGCGGGAGGCTGGAAACACCATATATTTT. This encodes CARREAGNTIYF.

This clone was observed a single time. The gene calls are TRBV14 and TRBJ2-5; 7 nucleotides align to TRBD1. J was trimmed by 4 bases and V by 5 bases; bases with no gene match: 10. CDR3 length: 15 residues. The V gene's germline CDR1 is SGHDN and CDR2 FVKESK. CDR3 amino acids: CASSYDRVKGETQYF. The CDR3 DNA sequence: TGTGCCAGCAGCTATGACAGGGTTAAAGGAGAGACCCAGTACTTC.

The CDR3 sequence is CASSYLWGELSNQPQHF. In DNA, the CDR3 is TGTGCCAGCAGTTATTTGTGGGGAGAATTGAGCAATCAGCCCCAGCATTTT. The chain uses TRBV6-2 or TRBV6-3 and TRBJ1-5; D uncertain. The germline V gene has CDR1 MNHEY and CDR2 SVGEGT. V lost 3 bases and J lost 1, with 16 bases in between. The CDR3 sequence is 17 residues long.

This clone was counted once. The CDR3 nucleotides read TGCGCCAGCAGTGATAACAGGGGGGGAAACTATGGCTACACCTTC. Translation: CASSDNRGGNYGYTF. The chain has TRBV10-2 and TRBJ1-2; 8 nucleotides match TRBD1. Trimming cost V 3 bases and J 2 bases; bases outside gene matches: 5. Germline V gene data show CDR1 as WSHSY and CDR2 as SAAADI. The CDR3 is 15 residues long.

This clone has a single count. The genes are TRBV7-9 and TRBJ1-3; the D gene is possibly TRBD1 (6 bases). CDR1 SEHNR and CDR2 FQNEAQ come from the germline V gene (reference sequence). CDR3 size: 17 residues. Trimming removed 8 bases from V and 0 bases from J, with 20 bases in between. The CDR3 region is CASVVGAGRDSGNTIYF. In nucleotides, the CDR3 is TGTGCCAGCGTCGTGGGGGCAGGACGGGACTCTGGAAACACCATATATTTT. The whole variable domain, remainder taken from reference TRBV7-9 and TRBJ1-3, is DTGVSQNPRHKITKRGQNVTFRCDPISEHNRLYWYRQTLGQGPEFLTYFQNEAQLEKSRLLSDRFSAERPKGSFSTLEIQRTEQGDSAMYLCASVVGAGRDSGNTIYFGEGSWLTVV.

The chain combines TRBV6-5 with TRBJ2-7; D is undetermined. The CDR3 sequence is 16 residues long. Trimming removed 4 bases from V and 0 bases from J, with 16 bases in between. Germline V gene sequence: CDR1 MNHEY, CDR2 SVGAGI. CDR3 sequence reads: CASSFTFDTHSYEQYF. The CDR3, as DNA: TGTGCCAGCAGTTTTACCTTCGACACTCACTCCTACGAGCAGTACTTC.

The chain combines TRBV3-1 (or the pseudogene TRBV3-2) with TRBJ1-2; 12 nucleotides match TRBD1. V trimming: 3 bases; J trimming: 8 bases; junction bases outside the gene matches: 16. The CDR3 is made up of 18 amino acids. Germline V CDR1 and CDR2: LGHDT, YNNKEL (reference sequence). The CDR3, as DNA: TGTGCCAGCAGCCACATTCCGGGACAGGGGGCGCTGCAGGGAGGCTACACCTTC. It translates to CASSHIPGQGALQGGYTF.

CDR3 protein: CASSQERHGSPLHF. In DNA form, the CDR3 reads TGCGCCAGCAGCCAAGAAAGGCACGGGTCACCCCTCCACTTT. The rearrangement uses TRBV4-1 and TRBJ1-6; D gene uncertain. The CDR3 runs 14 residues. The germline V and J ends were trimmed by 0 bases and 10 bases, with 10 bases remaining between them. Germline CDR1 MGHRA, CDR2 YSYEKL.

The sample holds a few counts of this clone. The chain links TRBV30 to TRBJ2-7; the match to TRBD1 covers 8 bases. Germline-derived CDR1 and CDR2 are GTSNPN and SVGIG (reference sequence). CDR3 length: 15 residues. V lost 2 bases to trimming and J lost 3 bases; unmatched junction nucleotides: 9. The CDR3, as DNA: TGTGCCTGGAGTCCTGCGGACAGGGAATACTACGAGCAGTACTTC. Translation: CAWSPADREYYEQYF.

The CDR3: CASSRGSSYEQYF. CDR3 DNA sequence: TGTGCCAGCAGCCGCGGGAGCTCCTACGAGCAGTACTTC. V usage is TRBV5-6 and J usage is TRBJ2-7; 7 nucleotides line up with TRBD2. After removal of 4 bases from V and 0 bases from J, the junction contained 1 base not matched to a gene. CDR3 length: 13 residues. The germline CDR1 and CDR2 sequences are SGHDT and YYEEEE.

The chain couples TRBV12-3 or TRBV12-4 to TRBJ2-3; weak D call: TRBD2 (5 bases). V lost 6 bases, J lost 8 bases, and 12 bases lay in between. This CDR3 is 12 amino acids long. The CDR3 reads CASRRELATQYF. CDR3 bases: TGTGCCAGCAGGAGGGAACTCGCTACGCAGTATTTT.

This clone was seen once. The chain couples TRBV12-3 or TRBV12-4 to TRBJ2-7, with D hard to call. The germline V and J ends were trimmed by 4 bases and 4 bases, with 8 bases remaining between them. The CDR3 has 12 residues. The DNA for the CDR3 is TGTGCCAGCAGTTCCTTCACTTACGAGCAGTACTTC. Translating gives CASSSFTYEQYF.

This clone was seen a few times. The same CDR3 is also encoded by other DNA sequences in this sample. V is TRBV19 and J is TRBJ2-7; 8 bases agree with TRBD1. CDR3 length: 13 amino acids. Trimming at V came to 5 bases and at J to 5 bases, leaving 5 bases not matched to a gene. In germline, CDR1 is LNHDA, CDR2 SQIVND (reference sequence). CDR3 in amino acids: CASSRQGLNEQYF. CDR3 nucleotides: TGTGCCAGTAGTCGACAGGGGCTCAACGAGCAGTACTTC.

The J gene is TRBJ2-5, the V gene TRBV7-2; TRBD2 aligns across 11 bases. This CDR3 has 16 amino acids. From germline, CDR1 is SGHTA and CDR2 FQGNSA. V shed 5 bases and J 4 bases; nucleotides not matched to a gene: 9. DNA of the CDR3: TGTGCCAGCAGCATACCACTAGCGGGAGAAGGAGAGACCCAGTACTTC. It yields the protein CASSIPLAGEGETQYF.

This clone has only a few counts. The sample has other DNA sequences that encode this CDR3 too. The chain uses TRBV30 and TRBJ2-7, with D hard to call. The CDR3 length is 12 residues. Deletions cut 0 bases from V and 4 bases from J, with 7 bases between. From germline, CDR1 is GTSNPN and CDR2 SVGIG (reference sequence). Here the CDR3 reads CAWSVTGYEQYF. The CDR3 DNA follows: TGTGCCTGGAGTGTAACGGGTTACGAGCAGTACTTC.

The V and J genes are TRBV9 and TRBJ2-1; D unresolved. Trimming left V 3 bases short and J 2 bases short, with 12 bases between. Germline V lookup: CDR1 SGDLS, CDR2 YYNGEE. This CDR3 contains 15 residues. CDR3 DNA: TGTGCCAGCAGCGGAACCGGAGCCCCCTACAATGAGCAGTTCTTC. It translates to CASSGTGAPYNEQFF.

The chain is built from TRBV28 and TRBJ2-2; 9 nucleotides match TRBD1. With V trimmed by 8 bases and J by 6 bases, 10 bases remained unmatched. The CDR3 is 15 residues long. The germline gives CDR1 MDHEN, CDR2 SYDVKM. Written as DNA, the CDR3 is TGTGCCAGCTGGGGGAGAACAGGGGGCCCCGGGGAGCTGTTTTTT. Translation: CASWGRTGGPGELFF.

The chain uses TRBV4-3 and TRBJ2-7; D may be TRBD2 (5 bases). The germline CDR1 and CDR2 sequences are LGHNA and YSLEER. CDR3 length equals 14 residues. Deletions cut 8 bases from V and 5 bases from J, with 19 bases between. The CDR3 DNA follows: TGCGCCAGCCTACGAGCGTCTGGACTCCACGAGCAGTACTTC. Protein: CASLRASGLHEQYF.

The rearrangement joins TRBV7-2 to TRBJ2-7, with a weak D call TRBD2 (6 bases). Germline V lookup: CDR1 SGHTA, CDR2 FQGNSA. V dropped 1 base and J dropped 6 bases, with 13 bases sitting between them. The CDR3 runs 14 residues. The CDR3 nucleotides read TGTGCCAGCAGCTTAGTGGGAGGAACGGGCGAGCAGTACTTC. It yields the protein CASSLVGGTGEQYF.

The V call is TRBV7-3, the J call TRBJ1-2; D is ambiguous. V was clipped by 1 base and J by 7 bases, with 13 bases between them. Germline lookup yields CDR1 SGHTA and CDR2 FQGTGA. This CDR3 region has 14 residues. CDR3 residues: CASSLIGGSGGYTF. The CDR3, as DNA: TGTGCCAGCAGCTTAATAGGAGGGTCCGGTGGCTACACCTTC. Filled out from reference TRBV7-3 and TRBJ1-2, the complete variable domain reads GAGVSQTPSNKVTEKGKYVELRCDPISGHTALYWYRQSLGQGPEFLIYFQGTGAADDSGLPNDRFFAVRPEGSVSTLKIQRTERGDSAVYLCASSLIGGSGGYTFGSGTRLTVV.

The chain combines TRBV28 with TRBJ1-1; 7 bases are shared with TRBD1. Germline CDR1 reads MDHEN; CDR2 reads SYDVKM. After removal of 5 bases from V and 4 bases from J, the junction contained 10 bases not matched to a gene. CDR3 length: 15 residues. CDR3 sequence (DNA): TGTGCCAGCAGTCCCCCGACCACAGGGGTCACTGAAGCTTTCTTT. Translation gives CASSPPTTGVTEAFF.

The V call is TRBV4-1, the J call TRBJ2-4; tentatively, D is TRBD2 (5 bases). The V end lost 4 bases, the J end lost 7 bases, and 11 bases lay between the germline ends. Germline V gene sequence: CDR1 MGHRA, CDR2 YSYEKL. This CDR3 comprises 13 residues. CDR3: CASSLAEGNIQYF. In DNA, the CDR3 is TGCGCCAGCAGCCTTGCCGAGGGTAACATTCAGTACTTC.

V is TRBV4-1 and J is TRBJ1-2; D not certain. The ends were cut back, 0 bases at V and 0 bases at J, with 8 bases in the middle. There are 15 residues in the CDR3. Germline V gives CDR1 MGHRA, CDR2 YSYEKL. CDR3 coding DNA: TGCGCCAGCAGCCAAGATTCGGGGACTAACTATGGCTACACCTTC. Translating it yields CASSQDSGTNYGYTF.

In this sample, this clone turned up a few times. The chain uses TRBV19 and TRBJ2-7; D is perhaps TRBD1 (6 bases). The CDR3 has 13 amino acids. V was pared by 3 bases and J by 5 bases, with 11 bases between. The V gene's germline CDR1 is LNHDA and CDR2 SQIVND (reference sequence). The DNA for the CDR3 is TGTGCCAGTAGTATGAACAGGGCCGACGAGCAGTACTTC. As protein: CASSMNRADEQYF.

CDR3 protein: CATSGGQGALYGYTF. The CDR3 DNA follows: TGTGCCACCAGTGGAGGGCAGGGGGCTTTGTATGGCTACACCTTC. The rearrangement links TRBV24-1 to TRBJ1-2; TRBD1 matches at 8 bases. The germline V gene encodes CDR1 KGHDR and CDR2 SFDVKD. V was pared by 5 bases and J by 5 bases, with 9 bases of the junction left unmatched. The CDR3 consists of 15 residues.